These 3 T cell receptor beta chains were all obtained from the same sample, sequenced in a study of cytomegalovirus exposure and HLA in healthy donors. The study ran its PCR with 60 Vbeta and 13 Jbeta primers. Repertoires were generated with immunoSEQ multiplex PCR, while TCRdb's copy carries only in-frame clones and drops some. The top ten hold about 1.6% of the sample, which has about 110,000 clones, around 82% seen once. Sequencing used PBMCs. The receptors derive from a man in his fifties or sixties in good health and CMV-seronegative.

Concerning this clone itself: This sample includes further DNA sequences coding for the same CDR3. This chain links TRBV29-1 with TRBJ1-5, with D perhaps TRBD1 (6 bases). The CDR3 contains 13 residues. Germline CDR1 and CDR2: SQVTM and ANQGSEA. V lost 4 bases and J 6 bases, leaving 13 bases between the germline ends. CDR3 nucleotide sequence: TGCAGCGTTGCGCAGGGGACCGGTCAGCCCCAGCATTTT. Encoded protein: CSVAQGTGQPQHF.

This chain uses TRBV15 with TRBJ1-3; tentative D call: TRBD1 (6 bases). V was shortened by 3 bases and J by 1 base, with 7 bases between the two germline ends. Germline lookup yields CDR1 LNHNV and CDR2 YYDKDF (reference sequence). CDR3 length: 14 residues. CDR3 sequence: CATSSGQSGNTIYF. CDR3 nucleotides: TGTGCCACCAGCAGTGGACAGTCTGGAAACACCATATATTTT.

There are a few counts of this clone. This CDR3 is CATSRSAGGYTF. The CDR3 bases are TGTGCCACCTCGAGGTCGGCAGGGGGCTACACCTTC. The chain employs TRBV19 and TRBJ1-2; D is perhaps TRBD1 (5 bases). There are 12 residues in the CDR3. V was pared by 10 bases and J by 8 bases, with 17 bases between. Germline V gene lookup returns CDR1 LNHDA and CDR2 SQIVND (reference sequence).